The sequence of this T cell receptor beta chain was determined in a study of blood T cells in healthy people across ages. The use of a sample-barcoded 5' primer and a J-beta primer mix characterized a second PCR of 7 to 11 cycles. TCRdb re-analysed the 5' RACE reads in MiXCR, keeping a single row per CDR3 protein. The sample includes roughly 700,000 distinct CDR3 sequences, 49% seen only once; the top ten take roughly 30%. The CDR3 contains 16 residues. V lost 3 bases to trimming and J lost 2 bases, with 13 bases between them. Germline lookup yields CDR1 LGHNA and CDR2 YSLEER. The chain has TRBV4-3 and TRBJ2-2, with D uncertain. The sequenced sample consisted of blood. This clonotype originated in a woman aged 55 to 70 in good health. CDR3 in DNA: TGCGCCAGCAGCCACCCCAGGACGAATAACACCGGGGAGCTGTTTTTT. This encodes CASSHPRTNNTGELFF.